The clone carrying this TCR beta chain has a count of ten or more. Its matching antigen is unknown. This entry comes from a study of molecular identifiers for immune sequencing clone quantification. The V segment lost 6 bases and the J segment 7 bases; nucleotides outside the gene matches: 7. This CDR3 comprises 14 residues. Germline assignment: CDR1 SQVTM and CDR2 ANQGSEA. Using a CD8+CD4-CCR7+CD45RA+ phenotype, naive CD8 T cells were sorted. In TCRdb, the PCR reads were re-called with MiXCR into one record per CDR3 protein. The sample has some 59,000 distinct CDR3 sequences, roughly a quarter seen once. General study findings and limits: Jurkat TCR RNA spiked in from one cell could reportedly be detected among 800,000 to 1,000,000 naive cells. Clones exceeding 20 RNA copies carried over 97% of effector molecules but under 1% of naive-cell molecules.

Source material: naive CD8+ T cells from blood, with Jurkat cell RNA spiked in. Subset reported: FACS-sorted CD8+CD4-CCR7+CD45RA+ naive T cells. The rearrangement links TRBV29-1 to TRBJ2-1; 12 nucleotides align to TRBD2. The source is a human donor in good health. Some libraries in this study had Jurkat cell RNA spiked in. CDR3 sequence reads: CSVNGLAGSNEQFF. As DNA, the CDR3 is TGCAGCGTCAACGGACTAGCGGGAAGTAATGAGCAGTTCTTC.